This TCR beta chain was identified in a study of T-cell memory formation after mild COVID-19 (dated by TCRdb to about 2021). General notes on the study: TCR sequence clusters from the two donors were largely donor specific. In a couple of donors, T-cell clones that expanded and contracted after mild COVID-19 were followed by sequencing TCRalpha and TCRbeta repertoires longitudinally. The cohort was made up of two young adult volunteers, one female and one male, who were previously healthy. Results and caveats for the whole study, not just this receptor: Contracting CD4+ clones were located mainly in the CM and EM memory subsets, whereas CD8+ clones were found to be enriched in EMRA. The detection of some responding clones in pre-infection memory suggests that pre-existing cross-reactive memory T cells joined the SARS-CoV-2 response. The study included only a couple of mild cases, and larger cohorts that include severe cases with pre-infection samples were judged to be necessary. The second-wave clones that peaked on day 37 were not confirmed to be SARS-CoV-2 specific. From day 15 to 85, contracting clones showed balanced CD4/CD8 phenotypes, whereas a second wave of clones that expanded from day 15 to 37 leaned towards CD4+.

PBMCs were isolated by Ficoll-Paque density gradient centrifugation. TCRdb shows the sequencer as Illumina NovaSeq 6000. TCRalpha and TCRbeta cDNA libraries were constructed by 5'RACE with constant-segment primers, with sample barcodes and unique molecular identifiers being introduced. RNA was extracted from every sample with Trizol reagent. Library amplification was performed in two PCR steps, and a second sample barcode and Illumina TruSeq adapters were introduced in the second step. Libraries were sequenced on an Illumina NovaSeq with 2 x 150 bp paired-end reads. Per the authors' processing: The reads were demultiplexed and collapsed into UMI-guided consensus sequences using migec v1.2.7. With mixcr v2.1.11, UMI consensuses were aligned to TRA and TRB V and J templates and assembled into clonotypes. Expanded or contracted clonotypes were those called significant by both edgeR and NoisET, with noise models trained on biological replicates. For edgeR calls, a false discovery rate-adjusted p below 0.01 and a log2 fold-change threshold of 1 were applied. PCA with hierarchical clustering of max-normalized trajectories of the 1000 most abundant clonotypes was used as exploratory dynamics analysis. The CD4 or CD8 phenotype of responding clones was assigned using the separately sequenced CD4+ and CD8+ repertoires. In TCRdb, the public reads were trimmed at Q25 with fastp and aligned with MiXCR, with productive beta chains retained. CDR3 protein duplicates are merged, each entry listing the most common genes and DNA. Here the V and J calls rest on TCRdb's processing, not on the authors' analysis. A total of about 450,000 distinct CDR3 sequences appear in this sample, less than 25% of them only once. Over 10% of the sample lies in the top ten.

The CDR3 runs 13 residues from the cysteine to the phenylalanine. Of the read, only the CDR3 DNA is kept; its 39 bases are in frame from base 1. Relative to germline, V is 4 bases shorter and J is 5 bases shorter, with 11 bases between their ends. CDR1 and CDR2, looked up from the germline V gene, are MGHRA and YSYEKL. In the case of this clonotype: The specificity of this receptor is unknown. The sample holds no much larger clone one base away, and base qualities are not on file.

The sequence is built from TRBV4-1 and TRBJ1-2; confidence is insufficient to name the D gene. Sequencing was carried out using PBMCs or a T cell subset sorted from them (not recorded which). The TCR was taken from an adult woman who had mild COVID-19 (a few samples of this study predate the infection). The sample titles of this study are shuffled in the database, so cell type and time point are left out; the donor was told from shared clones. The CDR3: CASSRLGWYGYTF. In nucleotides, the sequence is TGCGCCAGCAGCCGACTGGGATGGTATGGCTACACCTTC.